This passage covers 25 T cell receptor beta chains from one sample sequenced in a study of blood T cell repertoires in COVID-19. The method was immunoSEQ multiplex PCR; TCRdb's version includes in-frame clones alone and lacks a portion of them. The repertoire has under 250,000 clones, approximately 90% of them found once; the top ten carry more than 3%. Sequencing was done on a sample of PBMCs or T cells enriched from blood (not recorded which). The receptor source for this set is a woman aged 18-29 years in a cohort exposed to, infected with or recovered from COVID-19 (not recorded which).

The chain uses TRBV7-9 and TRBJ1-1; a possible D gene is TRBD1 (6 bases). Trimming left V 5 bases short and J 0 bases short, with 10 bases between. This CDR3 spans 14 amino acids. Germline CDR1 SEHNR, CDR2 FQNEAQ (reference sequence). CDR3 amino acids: CASSPAGVNTEAFF. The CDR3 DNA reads TGTGCCAGCAGCCCAGCAGGGGTGAACACTGAAGCTTTCTTT.

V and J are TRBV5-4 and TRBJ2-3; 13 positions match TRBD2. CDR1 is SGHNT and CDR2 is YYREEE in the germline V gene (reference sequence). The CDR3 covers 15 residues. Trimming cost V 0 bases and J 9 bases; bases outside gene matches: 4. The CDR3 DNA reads TGTGCCAGCAGCTTGGGGACTAGCGGGAGTAAAACGCAGTATTTT. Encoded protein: CASSLGTSGSKTQYF. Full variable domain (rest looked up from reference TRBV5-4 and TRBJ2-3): ETGVTQSPTHLIKTRGQQVTLRCSSQSGHNTVSWYQQALGQGPQFIFQYYREEENGRGNFPPRFSGLQFPNYSSELNVNALELDDSALYLCASSLGTSGSKTQYFGPGTRLTVL.

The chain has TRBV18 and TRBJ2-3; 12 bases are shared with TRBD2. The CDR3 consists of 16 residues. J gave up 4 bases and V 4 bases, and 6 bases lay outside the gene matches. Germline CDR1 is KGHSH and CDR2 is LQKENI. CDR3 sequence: CASSRPSGRASDTQYF. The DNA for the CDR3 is TGTGCCAGCTCACGCCCTAGCGGGAGGGCCTCAGATACGCAGTATTTT.

The CDR3 loop reads CASSPLSGQGPYEQYF. The CDR3 DNA is TGTGCCAGCAGCCCTTTGTCGGGACAGGGGCCCTACGAGCAGTACTTC. The genes are TRBV9 and TRBJ2-7, with 10 bases identical to TRBD1. Germline CDR1 reads SGDLS; CDR2 reads YYNGEE. There are 16 residues in the CDR3. Losses at the gene ends were 4 bases for V and 2 bases for J; bases not matched to a gene: 9. The full variable domain, in which reference TRBV9 and TRBJ2-7 provide the parts outside the CDR3, is DSGVTQTPKHLITATGQRVTLRCSPRSGDLSVYWYQQSLDQGLQFLIQYYNGEERAKGNILERFSAQQFPDLHSELNLSSLELGDSALYFCASSPLSGQGPYEQYFGPGTRLTVT.

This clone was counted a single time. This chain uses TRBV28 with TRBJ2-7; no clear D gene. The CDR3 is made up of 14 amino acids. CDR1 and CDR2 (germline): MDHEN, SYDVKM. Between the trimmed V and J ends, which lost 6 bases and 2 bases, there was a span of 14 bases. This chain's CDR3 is CASSWLGPTYEQYF. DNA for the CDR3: TGTGCCAGCAGCTGGTTGGGCCCGACCTACGAGCAGTACTTC.

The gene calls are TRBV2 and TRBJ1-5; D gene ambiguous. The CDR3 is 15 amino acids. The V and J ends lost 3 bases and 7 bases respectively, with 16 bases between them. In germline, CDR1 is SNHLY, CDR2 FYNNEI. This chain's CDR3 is CASSDRMGVEQPQHF. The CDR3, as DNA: TGTGCCAGCAGTGATCGTATGGGAGTGGAACAGCCCCAGCATTTT. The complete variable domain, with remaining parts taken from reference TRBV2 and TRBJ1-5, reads EPEVTQTPSHQVTQMGQEVILRCVPISNHLYFYWYRQILGQKVEFLVSFYNNEISEKSEIFDDQFSVERPDGSNFTLKIRSTKLEDSAMYFCASSDRMGVEQPQHFGDGTRLSIL.

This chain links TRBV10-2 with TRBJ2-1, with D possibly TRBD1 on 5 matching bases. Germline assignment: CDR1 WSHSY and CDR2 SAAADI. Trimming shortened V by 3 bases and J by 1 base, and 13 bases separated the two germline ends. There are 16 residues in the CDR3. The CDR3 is CASSDHVGPSYNEQFF. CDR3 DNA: TGCGCCAGCAGTGATCATGTGGGGCCTTCCTACAATGAGCAGTTCTTC.

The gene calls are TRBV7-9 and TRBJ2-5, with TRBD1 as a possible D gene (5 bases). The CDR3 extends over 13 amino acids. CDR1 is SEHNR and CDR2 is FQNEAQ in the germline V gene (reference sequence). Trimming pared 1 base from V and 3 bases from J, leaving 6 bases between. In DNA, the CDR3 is TGTGCCAGCAGCTTAGTACAGGAAGAGACCCAGTACTTC. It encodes CASSLVQEETQYF.

The CDR3, as DNA: TGTGCCAGCAGCTTGTTGCGGGAGCCCACCTTGAACACTGAAGCTTTCTTT. Translated: CASSLLREPTLNTEAFF. The rearrangement links TRBV5-6 to TRBJ1-1; D not certain. In germline, CDR1 is SGHDT, CDR2 YYEEEE. V shed 1 base and J shed 0 bases, with 16 bases lying between them. This CDR3 comprises 17 residues.

The CDR3 coding sequence is TGTGCCAGCAGTTTAGAGGGGGTATCTGGAAACACCATATATTTT. Residues: CASSLEGVSGNTIYF. The J gene is TRBJ1-3, the V gene TRBV28, with D possibly TRBD1 on 6 matching bases. CDR3 length: 15 residues. The V end was cut by 2 bases, the J end by 1 base, with 9 bases between. Germline CDR1 MDHEN, CDR2 SYDVKM.

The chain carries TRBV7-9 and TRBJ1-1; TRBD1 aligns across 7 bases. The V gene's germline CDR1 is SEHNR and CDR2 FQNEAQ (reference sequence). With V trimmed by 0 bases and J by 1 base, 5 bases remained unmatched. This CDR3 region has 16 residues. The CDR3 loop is CASSLAGWDRNTEAFF. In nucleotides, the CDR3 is TGTGCCAGCAGCTTAGCGGGGTGGGACAGGAACACTGAAGCTTTCTTT.

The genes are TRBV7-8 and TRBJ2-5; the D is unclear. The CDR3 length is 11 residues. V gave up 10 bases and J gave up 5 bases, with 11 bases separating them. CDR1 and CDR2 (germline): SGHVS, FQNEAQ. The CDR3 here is CATKRWETQYF. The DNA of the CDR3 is TGTGCCACCAAGAGGTGGGAGACCCAGTACTTC.

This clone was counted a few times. The DNA for the CDR3 is TGCGCCAGCAGCTCTACCTCCGTGACTAGCGCGAACACCGGGGAGCTGTTTTTT. It codes for CASSSTSVTSANTGELFF. This rearrangement joins TRBV5-1 to TRBJ2-2; 8 nucleotides align to TRBD2. The CDR3 loop spans 18 amino acids. Germline values: CDR1 SGHRS, CDR2 YFSETQ. The ends lost 3 bases at V and 0 bases at J; junction bases unmatched: 10.

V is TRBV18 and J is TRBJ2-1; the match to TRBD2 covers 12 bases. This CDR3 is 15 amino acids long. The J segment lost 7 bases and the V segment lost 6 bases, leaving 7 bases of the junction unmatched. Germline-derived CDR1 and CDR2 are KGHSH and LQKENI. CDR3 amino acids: CASSQTSGSVNEQFF. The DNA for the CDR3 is TGTGCCAGCTCCCAGACTAGCGGGAGTGTAAATGAGCAGTTCTTC.

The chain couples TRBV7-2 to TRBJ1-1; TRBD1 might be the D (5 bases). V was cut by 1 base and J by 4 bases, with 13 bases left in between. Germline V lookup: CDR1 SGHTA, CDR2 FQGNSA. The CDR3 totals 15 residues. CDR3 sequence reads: CASSLVGGGPTEAFF. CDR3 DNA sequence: TGTGCCAGCAGCTTAGTTGGGGGAGGGCCCACTGAAGCTTTCTTT. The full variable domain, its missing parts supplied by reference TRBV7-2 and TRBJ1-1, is GAGVSQSPSNKVTEKGKDVELRCDPISGHTALYWYRQSLGQGLEFLIYFQGNSAPDKSGLPSDRFSAERTGGSVSTLTIQRTQQEDSAVYLCASSLVGGGPTEAFFGQGTRLTVV.

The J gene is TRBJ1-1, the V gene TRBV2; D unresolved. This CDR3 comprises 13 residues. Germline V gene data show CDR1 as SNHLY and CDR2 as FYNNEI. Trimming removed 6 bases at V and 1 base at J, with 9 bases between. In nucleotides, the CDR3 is TGTGCCAGCAGCGGTGACACGAACACTGAAGCTTTCTTT. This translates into CASSGDTNTEAFF. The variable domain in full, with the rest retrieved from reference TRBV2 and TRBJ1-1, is EPEVTQTPSHQVTQMGQEVILRCVPISNHLYFYWYRQILGQKVEFLVSFYNNEISEKSEIFDDQFSVERPDGSNFTLKIRSTKLEDSAMYFCASSGDTNTEAFFGQGTRLTVV.

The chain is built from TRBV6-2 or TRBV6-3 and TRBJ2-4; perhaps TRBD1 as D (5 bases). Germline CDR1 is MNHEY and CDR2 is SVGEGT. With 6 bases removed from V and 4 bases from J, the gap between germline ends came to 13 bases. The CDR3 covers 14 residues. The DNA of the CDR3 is TGTGCCAGCAGCCGCCCTAGGGGTAAAAACATTCAGTACTTC. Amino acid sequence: CASSRPRGKNIQYF.

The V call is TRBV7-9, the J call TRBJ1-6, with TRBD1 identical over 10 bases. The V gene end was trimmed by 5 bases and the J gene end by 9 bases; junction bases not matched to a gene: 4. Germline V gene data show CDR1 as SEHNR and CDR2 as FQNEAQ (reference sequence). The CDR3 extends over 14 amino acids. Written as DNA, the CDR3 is TGTGCCAGCAGCGTCGGGACAGGGGCTTCACCCCTCCACTTT. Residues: CASSVGTGASPLHF.

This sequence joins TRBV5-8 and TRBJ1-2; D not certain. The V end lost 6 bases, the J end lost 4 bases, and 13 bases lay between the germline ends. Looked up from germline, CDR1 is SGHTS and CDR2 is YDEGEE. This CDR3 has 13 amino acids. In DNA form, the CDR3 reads TGTGCCAGCACTCAGAGGGCCAGCTATGGCTACACCTTC. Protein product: CASTQRASYGYTF. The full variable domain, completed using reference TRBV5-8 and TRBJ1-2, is EAGVTQSPTHLIKTRGQQATLRCSPISGHTSVYWYQQALGLGLQFLLWYDEGEERNRGNFPPRFSGRQFPNYSSELNVNALELEDSALYLCASTQRASYGYTFGSGTRLTVV.

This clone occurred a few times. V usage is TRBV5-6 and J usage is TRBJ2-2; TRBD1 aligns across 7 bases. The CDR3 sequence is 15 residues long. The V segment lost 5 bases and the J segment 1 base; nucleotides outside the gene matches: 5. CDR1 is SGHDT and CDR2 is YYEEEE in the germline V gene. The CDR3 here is CASRVDRMNTGELFF. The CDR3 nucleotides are TGTGCCAGCAGAGTGGACAGGATGAACACCGGGGAGCTGTTTTTT.

This chain's CDR3 is CASGRAGQAYNEQFF. The CDR3 DNA reads TGTGCCAGTGGCAGAGCGGGACAAGCCTACAATGAGCAGTTCTTC. The rearrangement joins TRBV19 to TRBJ2-1, with D possibly matching TRBD2 (7 bases). The V and J ends lost 8 bases and 2 bases respectively, with 16 bases between them. The CDR3 sequence is 15 residues long. Looked up from germline, CDR1 is LNHDA and CDR2 is SQIVND (reference sequence).

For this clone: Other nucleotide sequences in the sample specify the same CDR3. The CDR3 nucleotides are TGTGCCAGCAGCCAGGGGGGTTCACCCCTCCACTTT. The encoded protein is CASSQGGSPLHF. The chain links TRBV3-1 (or the pseudogene TRBV3-2) to TRBJ1-6; D possibly corresponds to TRBD1 (5 bases). This CDR3 spans 12 amino acids. V was pared by 3 bases and J by 9 bases, with 6 bases between. Germline loops: CDR1 LGHDT, CDR2 YNNKEL (reference sequence).

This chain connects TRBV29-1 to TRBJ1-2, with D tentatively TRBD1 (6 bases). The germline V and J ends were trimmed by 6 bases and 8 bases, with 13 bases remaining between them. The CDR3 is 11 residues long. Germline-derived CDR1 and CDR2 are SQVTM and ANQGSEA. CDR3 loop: CSVQTGGGYTF. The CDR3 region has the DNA TGCAGCGTCCAGACAGGCGGAGGCTACACCTTC.

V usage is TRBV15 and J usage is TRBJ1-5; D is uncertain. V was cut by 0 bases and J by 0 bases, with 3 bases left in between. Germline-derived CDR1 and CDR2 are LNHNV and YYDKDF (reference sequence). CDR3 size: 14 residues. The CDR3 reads CATSRDHSNQPQHF. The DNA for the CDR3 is TGTGCCACCAGCAGAGATCATAGCAATCAGCCCCAGCATTTT.

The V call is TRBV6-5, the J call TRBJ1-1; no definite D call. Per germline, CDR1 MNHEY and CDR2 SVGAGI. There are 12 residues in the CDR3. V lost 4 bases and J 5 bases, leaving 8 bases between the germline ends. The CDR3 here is CASSFRGTEAFF. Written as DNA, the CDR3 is TGTGCCAGCAGTTTTCGAGGGACTGAAGCTTTCTTT.